These T cell receptor beta chains were read from a single sample in a study of blood T cell repertoires in COVID-19. Libraries were prepared by immunoSEQ multiplex PCR; TCRdb keeps only in-frame clonotypes and omits some of them. This sample has 220,000 or so clones; roughly 84% occur once, and the top ten carry around 20%. The specimen was peripheral blood. The receptor source for this set is a man under 40 with active or convalescent COVID-19. Each CDR3 is given with its conserved first and last residue. Fields, in order: clone size, D gene, V gene, J gene, CDR3 DNA, CDR3 protein. D genes are given only for firm matches. Only some rows state a clone size, as once, few, many or a class for expanded clones.

clone_size: NA; d_call: TRBD2; v_call: TRBV4-1; j_call: TRBJ2-5; cdr3_nt: TGCGCCAGCAGCCAAACCCCCTCGGGGGGGATTAGAGAGACCCAGTACTTC; cdr3_aa: CASSQTPSGGIRETQYF
clone_size: NA; d_call: TRBD1; v_call: TRBV5-1; j_call: TRBJ1-1; cdr3_nt: TGCGCCAGCAGCGTGACAGGGGGCATGAACACTGAAGCTTTCTTT; cdr3_aa: CASSVTGGMNTEAFF
clone_size: NA; d_call: NA; v_call: TRBV6-5; j_call: TRBJ2-3; cdr3_nt: TGTGCCAGCAGTCCTAGCGCCCATACGCAGTATTTT; cdr3_aa: CASSPSAHTQYF
clone_size: few; d_call: NA; v_call: TRBV21-1; j_call: TRBJ2-7; cdr3_nt: TGTGCCAAAGGGAGAACAGGGCGCTACGAGCAGTACTTC; cdr3_aa: CAKGRTGRYEQYF
clone_size: NA; d_call: NA; v_call: TRBV29-1; j_call: TRBJ2-6; cdr3_nt: TGCAGCGTTGTATTTGGGGCCAACGTCCTGACTTTC; cdr3_aa: CSVVFGANVLTF
clone_size: NA; d_call: NA; v_call: TRBV7-8; j_call: TRBJ1-6; cdr3_nt: TGTGCCAGCAGTTCACAGGTTAATTCACCCCTCCACTTT; cdr3_aa: CASSSQVNSPLHF
clone_size: NA; d_call: NA; v_call: TRBV10-2; j_call: TRBJ1-5; cdr3_nt: TGCGCCAGCAGTGCCCGGACAGTGGGGGGCAATCAGCCCCAGCATTTT; cdr3_aa: CASSARTVGGNQPQHF
clone_size: NA; d_call: TRBD2; v_call: TRBV5-1; j_call: TRBJ2-7; cdr3_nt: TGCGCCAGCAGGGAAGGGGCTAGCGGCATTGACGAGCAGTACTTC; cdr3_aa: CASREGASGIDEQYF
clone_size: NA; d_call: TRBD1; v_call: TRBV10-3; j_call: TRBJ1-6; cdr3_nt: TGTGCCATCAGTGATCGCACAGGGGGTAATTCACCCCTCCACTTT; cdr3_aa: CAISDRTGGNSPLHF
clone_size: NA; d_call: TRBD2; v_call: TRBV28; j_call: TRBJ2-7; cdr3_nt: TGTGCCAGCAGTTCCCCTTCGGGGGGGCCAATCTACGAGCAGTACTTC; cdr3_aa: CASSSPSGGPIYEQYF
clone_size: NA; d_call: TRBD1; v_call: TRBV9; j_call: TRBJ2-2; cdr3_nt: TGTGCCAGCAGCGTAGCAGGGACAGGGAGTACCGGGGAGCTGTTTTTT; cdr3_aa: CASSVAGTGSTGELFF
clone_size: NA; d_call: TRBD1; v_call: TRBV6-2/TRBV6-3; j_call: TRBJ2-7; cdr3_nt: TGTGCCAGCAGCCAACCTCGGGGACAGGCGTACGAGCAGTACTTC; cdr3_aa: CASSQPRGQAYEQYF
clone_size: NA; d_call: NA; v_call: TRBV7-2; j_call: TRBJ1-1; cdr3_nt: TGTGCCAGCAGCGTCCTAGGGAACACTGAAGCTTTCTTT; cdr3_aa: CASSVLGNTEAFF
clone_size: NA; d_call: TRBD1; v_call: TRBV18; j_call: TRBJ1-4; cdr3_nt: TGTGCCAGCTCACCCCAGGACAGGAATGAAAAACTGTTTTTT; cdr3_aa: CASSPQDRNEKLFF
clone_size: NA; d_call: TRBD2; v_call: TRBV5-1; j_call: TRBJ2-1; cdr3_nt: TGCGCCAGCAGCCCACTAGCGGGGGGGCCGGGTGAGCAGTTCTTC; cdr3_aa: CASSPLAGGPGEQFF
clone_size: NA; d_call: TRBD1; v_call: TRBV19; j_call: TRBJ1-5; cdr3_nt: TGTGCCAGTAGTAGCTCTGGGACAGGGGTCAATCAGCCCCAGCATTTT; cdr3_aa: CASSSSGTGVNQPQHF
clone_size: NA; d_call: TRBD1; v_call: TRBV19; j_call: TRBJ1-2; cdr3_nt: TGTGCCACCCAACGTGCAGTCGGGACAGCCTATGGCTACACCTTC; cdr3_aa: CATQRAVGTAYGYTF
clone_size: NA; d_call: TRBD1; v_call: TRBV9; j_call: TRBJ1-6; cdr3_nt: TGTGCCAGCAATTGGGGGACAGACAATTCACCCCTCCACTTT; cdr3_aa: CASNWGTDNSPLHF
clone_size: NA; d_call: NA; v_call: TRBV18; j_call: TRBJ2-7; cdr3_nt: TGTGCCAGCTCACCACCAGGGGGATACGGAGGCGAGCAGTACTTC; cdr3_aa: CASSPPGGYGGEQYF
clone_size: NA; d_call: NA; v_call: TRBV19; j_call: TRBJ1-1; cdr3_nt: TGTGCCACCTTATCTCCAGGGTTAACTTCCACTGAAGCTTTCTTT; cdr3_aa: CATLSPGLTSTEAFF
clone_size: NA; d_call: NA; v_call: TRBV7-9; j_call: TRBJ1-1; cdr3_nt: TGTGCCAGCAGCTTTGGACTTTCTGAAGCTTTCTTT; cdr3_aa: CASSFGLSEAFF
clone_size: NA; d_call: TRBD1; v_call: TRBV9; j_call: TRBJ1-2; cdr3_nt: TGTGCCAGCAGCGCAGAAGCCGGGACAGACAACTATGGCTACACCTTC; cdr3_aa: CASSAEAGTDNYGYTF
clone_size: few; d_call: NA; v_call: TRBV24-1; j_call: TRBJ1-3; cdr3_nt: TGTGCCACCAGTGAACCGGACAATGCTGGAAACACCATATATTTT; cdr3_aa: CATSEPDNAGNTIYF
clone_size: NA; d_call: NA; v_call: TRBV28; j_call: TRBJ1-5; cdr3_nt: TGTGCCAGCATACAAGAGCGCGGCAATCAGCCCCAGCATTTT; cdr3_aa: CASIQERGNQPQHF
clone_size: NA; d_call: NA; v_call: TRBV7-9; j_call: TRBJ1-2; cdr3_nt: TGTGCCAGCAGCCCCCTAGGCTACACCTTC; cdr3_aa: CASSPLGYTF
clone_size: NA; d_call: NA; v_call: TRBV2; j_call: TRBJ2-7; cdr3_nt: TGTGCCAGCAGGGCGGGACTCCTGAGCTTGGAGTACTTC; cdr3_aa: CASRAGLLSLEYF
clone_size: NA; d_call: NA; v_call: TRBV5-4; j_call: TRBJ2-1; cdr3_nt: TGTGCCAGCAGCTTGGGGTCCGCGCGGAACAATGAGCAGTTCTTC; cdr3_aa: CASSLGSARNNEQFF